This TCR beta chain came from a study of blood T cell repertoires in COVID-19. This table comes from immunoSEQ multiplex PCR, and its TCRdb copy is limited to in-frame clones, with some not included. The table has about 190,000 clones, 80% seen once. This CDR3 contains 14 residues. V lost 5 bases, J lost 5 bases, and 12 bases lay in between. The germline V gene encodes CDR1 MDHEN and CDR2 SYDVKM. The genes are TRBV28 and TRBJ1-4, with D possibly TRBD1 on 6 matching bases. The receptor comes from a man in his sixties with acute or convalescent COVID-19. Sequencing used peripheral blood. CDR3: CASSPGALNEKLFF. The CDR3 DNA reads TGTGCCAGCAGTCCAGGGGCCCTCAATGAAAAACTGTTTTTT.